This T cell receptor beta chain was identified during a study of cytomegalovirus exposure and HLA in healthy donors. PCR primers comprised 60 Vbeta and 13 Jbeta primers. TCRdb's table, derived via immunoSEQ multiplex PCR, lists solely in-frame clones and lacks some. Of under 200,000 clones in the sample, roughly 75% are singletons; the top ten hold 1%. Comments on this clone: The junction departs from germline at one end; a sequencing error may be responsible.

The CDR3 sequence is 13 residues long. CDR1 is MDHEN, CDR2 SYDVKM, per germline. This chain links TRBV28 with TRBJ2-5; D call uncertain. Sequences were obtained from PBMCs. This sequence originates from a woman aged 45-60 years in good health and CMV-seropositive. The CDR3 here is CTSKVQREETQYF. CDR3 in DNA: TGTACCAGCAAAGTTCAGCGAGAAGAGACCCAGTACTTC.